Given below is one T cell receptor (beta chain) in context. What it recognizes is unknown. PCR was performed a second time for about 7 to 11 cycles using a sample-barcoded 5' primer and a J-beta primer mix. TCRdb reprocessed the 5' RACE reads via MiXCR and lists one record per CDR3 protein. The sample has around 1,900,000 distinct CDR3 sequences; about two fifths are singletons. This sample was included in a study of blood T cells in healthy people across ages. Notes on the study in general: It was held that diversity estimates obtained from one million T cells represented underestimates. A roughly linear age-dependent decrease characterized TCR beta diversity per million T cells.

From germline, CDR1 is SGHDT and CDR2 YYEEEE. This CDR3 is built from 14 residues. V shed 7 bases and J shed 1 base, with 9 bases lying between them. The chain carries TRBV5-6 and TRBJ2-6; D is uncertain. The sequence was collected from a human donor in good health. Sequences were obtained from blood. The CDR3 bases are TGTGCCAGCGACGGACGATCTGGGGCCAACGTCCTGACTTTC. Encoded protein: CASDGRSGANVLTF.